These T cell receptor beta chains were read from a single sample in a study of OX40 agonist ivuxolimab in advanced cancers. Profiling relied on immunoSEQ multiplex PCR, and the TCRdb table lists in-frame clones only, not all of them. The sample holds about 69,000 clones, around 80% seen once. The material sequenced was CD4+ or CD8+ T cells sorted from blood, taken in a trial of the OX40 agonist ivuxolimab. Receptors were obtained from an adult with an advanced solid tumor such as melanoma, head and neck, liver or kidney cancer. Both conserved end residues are part of each CDR3. The D gene is left open where the match is weak. The size of a clone is reported for some rows only, either as once, few or many, or as a class for expanded clones.

J	V	D	size	DNA	CDR3
TRBJ1-5	TRBV28	.	.	TGTGCCAGCACCTCTACGGTGGCCCCCAATCAGCCCCAGCATTTT	CASTSTVAPNQPQHF
TRBJ2-1	TRBV5-1	TRBD2	.	TGCGCCAGCAGCTTGGTGTCTAGCGGAAACAATGAGCAGTTCTTC	CASSLVSSGNNEQFF
TRBJ1-5	TRBV4-2	.	.	TGTGCCAGCAGCCCCTGGGGGAATCAGCCCCAGCATTTT	CASSPWGNQPQHF
TRBJ2-3	TRBV9	.	.	TGTGCCAGCAGCAACGGGCTGGTGGGAGATACGCAGTATTTT	CASSNGLVGDTQYF
TRBJ1-1	TRBV18	.	.	TGTGCCAGCTCACCACGGTCCGGGGAAGGCGCTGAAGCTTTCTTT	CASSPRSGEGAEAFF
TRBJ2-7	TRBV7-2	.	.	TGTGCCAGCAGCCCGCTAACGGTCTACGAGCAGTACTTC	CASSPLTVYEQYF
TRBJ2-1	TRBV7-2	TRBD2	few	TGTGCCAGCAGCTTAGCTTTCGGGAGGGCCTACAATGAGCAGTTCTTC	CASSLAFGRAYNEQFF
TRBJ2-3	TRBV7-2	.	.	TGTGCCAGCAGCTCCCAGCGGGATACGCAGTATTTT	CASSSQRDTQYF
TRBJ1-6	TRBV9	.	.	TGTGCCAGCAGCGTCGGGGGGACGTCCCCCCTCCACTTT	CASSVGGTSPLHF
TRBJ2-7	TRBV5-1	TRBD2	.	TGCGCCAGCAGATTAGCGGGAGCTAGCTCCTACGAGCAGTACTTC	CASRLAGASSYEQYF
TRBJ1-5	TRBV5-5	.	.	TGTGCCAGCAGCCCGGACGTAGTACCCAATCAGCCCCAGCATTTT	CASSPDVVPNQPQHF
TRBJ2-3	TRBV5-6	TRBD2	.	TGTGCCAGCGGACGACGGACTAGCGGCCGCACAGATACGCAGTATTTT	CASGRRTSGRTDTQYF
TRBJ2-7	TRBV18	TRBD1	.	TGTGCCAGCTCAACAGGACAGGAGGCCTACGAGCAGTACTTC	CASSTGQEAYEQYF
TRBJ1-5	TRBV6-1	TRBD1	.	TGTGCCAGCTTGCGGGACAGGGGAGATAATCAGCCCCAGCATTTT	CASLRDRGDNQPQHF
TRBJ2-1	TRBV4-2	.	.	TGTGCCAGCAGCCCACTTTCAAGCTATGAGCAGTTCTTC	CASSPLSSYEQFF
TRBJ2-3	TRBV15	TRBD2	.	TGTGCCACCAGCTCAGATGGAACTAGCGGGGGGGCATCTTCTAGCACAGATACGCAGTATTTT	CATSSDGTSGGASSSTDTQYF
TRBJ2-1	TRBV5-1	TRBD2	.	TGCGCCAGCAGCCCCCTACTAGCGGGAGGAGTGAATGAGCAGTTCTTC	CASSPLLAGGVNEQFF
TRBJ2-3	TRBV4-2	TRBD2	few	TGTGCCAGCAGCCAACTATCACTAGCGGGAGCAGATACGCAGTATTTT	CASSQLSLAGADTQYF
TRBJ2-7	TRBV2	.	few	TGTGCCAGCACCACCGCCGGGGGCTACGAGCAGTACTTC	CASTTAGGYEQYF
TRBJ2-1	TRBV27	TRBD1	.	TGTGCCAGCAGTTTTTCAGGACAGGGGGGATACAATGAGCAGTTCTTC	CASSFSGQGGYNEQFF
TRBJ2-5	TRBV7-6	TRBD2	.	TGTGCCAGCAGCTTAGGCGGGGGTGGCGAGACCCAGTACTTC	CASSLGGGGETQYF
TRBJ1-4	TRBV18	.	once	TGTGCCAGCTCTACCCGACAGCATCAAGAAAAACTGTTTTTT	CASSTRQHQEKLFF
TRBJ2-7	TRBV25-1	.	.	TGTGCCAGCAGCAGGGGTGGTGGCTACGAGCAGTACTTC	CASSRGGGYEQYF
TRBJ2-1	TRBV12-5	.	.	TGTGCTAGTGGTTCCGGACCAGCCAATGAGCAGTTCTTC	CASGSGPANEQFF
TRBJ2-1	TRBV4-2	TRBD2	.	TGTGCCAGCAGCCAAGGAGGGACTAGTACAAATGAGCAGTTCTTC	CASSQGGTSTNEQFF
TRBJ2-2	TRBV2	TRBD1	.	TGTGCCAGCAGGGCTGACAGGGGATGGACCGGGGAGCTGTTTTTT	CASRADRGWTGELFF
TRBJ2-7	TRBV18	.	few	TGTGCCAGCTCACGAAGTTCAGGGTCCTACGAGCAGTACTTC	CASSRSSGSYEQYF
TRBJ2-3	TRBV15	TRBD2	once	TGTGCCACCAGCGGAAGTAGGGGGACTAGCAGACAGACCGATACGCAGTATTTT	CATSGSRGTSRQTDTQYF
TRBJ2-3	TRBV30	TRBD2	.	TGTGCCTGGAGTGGGGCTAGCGGGGGGGCGATAGGTACGCAGTATTTT	CAWSGASGGAIGTQYF
TRBJ2-3	TRBV5-4	TRBD1	.	TGTGCCAGCAGCTTGACCAGGGGGCACTCCACAGATACGCAGTATTTT	CASSLTRGHSTDTQYF
TRBJ2-5	TRBV29-1	TRBD2	.	TGCAGCGTTGTTCCTAGCGGATTGTACCAAGAGACCCAGTACTTC	CSVVPSGLYQETQYF
TRBJ1-5	TRBV6-6	.	.	TGTGCCAGCAGTTACGCGGACTTGAATCAGCCCCAGCATTTT	CASSYADLNQPQHF
TRBJ1-2	TRBV27	.	.	TGTGCCAGCAGTTTCTCTGGGGCGACCTATGGCTACACCTTC	CASSFSGATYGYTF
TRBJ1-2	TRBV18	TRBD1	.	TGTGCCAGCTCACGAAAAGGGGGCAGGACCGACTATGGCTACACCTTC	CASSRKGGRTDYGYTF
TRBJ1-2	TRBV28	TRBD1	.	TGTGCCAGCAGTTCATCAGGGGGCGGTGGCGACTATGGCTACACCTTC	CASSSSGGGGDYGYTF
TRBJ2-7	TRBV19	.	.	TGTGCCAGTAGTAGGACAGACTTAGCCTACGAGCAGTACTTC	CASSRTDLAYEQYF
TRBJ1-2	TRBV30	TRBD1	.	TGTGCCTCGTCAGGGGGGACCTATGGCTACACCTTC	CASSGGTYGYTF
TRBJ2-4	TRBV5-8	.	.	TGTGCCAGCAGCTCCGGGACAAGGGGGGGCAAAAACATTCAGTACTTC	CASSSGTRGGKNIQYF
TRBJ1-1	TRBV30	.	few	TGTGCCACCCGGGGTAGGTTGAACACTGAAGCTTTCTTT	CATRGRLNTEAFF
TRBJ2-5	TRBV10-3	.	.	TGTGCCATCAGTGGTGACAGCAAAGAGACCCAGTACTTC	CAISGDSKETQYF
TRBJ1-6	TRBV11-2	.	.	TGTGCCAGCAGCTTAGAGGGCGGGAATTCACCCCTCCACTTT	CASSLEGGNSPLHF
TRBJ1-1	TRBV28	TRBD1	few	TGTGCCAGCACTTCCGGACAGGGGAACACTGAAGCTTTCTTT	CASTSGQGNTEAFF
TRBJ1-1	TRBV5-1	TRBD1	.	TGCGCCAGCAGCCCTTCCGACAGGGGAACTGAAGCTTTCTTT	CASSPSDRGTEAFF